A single T cell receptor (beta chain) is shown here with its context. The sequenced template was RNA, covering the TCR beta CDR3 region. First-round RT-PCR used HTBI primers; second-round multiplex PCR followed. TCRdb reanalysed the multiplex PCR reads using MiXCR and keeps one entry per CDR3 protein. The sample carries about 550,000 distinct CDR3 sequences, about two fifths recorded once. The data stem from a study of Graves' ophthalmopathy and Graves' hyperthyroidism. CDR1 GTSNPN and CDR2 SVGIG come from the germline V gene (reference sequence). The CDR3 length is 13 residues. V was shortened by 4 bases and J by 4 bases, with 14 bases between the two germline ends.

The clonotype comes from an adult man with Graves' hyperthyroidism. Sequencing was carried out using peripheral blood or thyroid tissue (not recorded which). The rearrangement links TRBV30 to TRBJ2-7; a weak D match, TRBD2 (7 bases). CDR3 sequence reads: CAWTPKGGYEQYF. The DNA for the CDR3 is TGTGCCTGGACCCCAAAGGGGGGGTACGAGCAGTACTTC.